Below, one T cell receptor (beta chain) is given with its context. What it recognizes is unknown. Individual cDNA molecules were tagged with unique molecular identifiers, the study reported. Each CDR3 protein gets one entry after TCRdb re-called the 5' RACE reads with MiXCR. The sample contains about 83,000 distinct CDR3 sequences, roughly an eighth of which appear only once. The data stem from a study of early T cells in non-severe SARS-CoV-2 infection. Broader study findings: Private and CD4 specificities were missed by VDJdb matching, which favored anti-spike CD8 responses.

V was pared by 4 bases and J by 1 base, with 10 bases between. CDR3 length equals 15 residues. Per germline, CDR1 SGHAT and CDR2 FQNNGV. The sequence was obtained from an adult who was a healthcare worker with PCR-confirmed SARS-CoV-2 infection or an uninfected control (not recorded which). Sequencing used whole blood. This chain joins TRBV11-2 and TRBJ2-2, with D perhaps matching TRBD2 (5 bases). The CDR3 is CASSSLAGNTGELFF. In DNA, the CDR3 is TGTGCCAGCAGCTCTTTGGCGGGGAACACCGGGGAGCTGTTTTTT.